The rows below give T cell receptor beta chains drawn from one sample of a study of regulatory T cells in long-lasting Graves disease. TCRdb independently ran MiXCR on the multiplex PCR reads; one entry per CDR3 protein. Among about 470,000 distinct CDR3 sequences, 20% to 25% were seen once, and the ten largest hold 6.5% to 9%. The material was peripheral blood mononuclear cells (PBMCs), obtained when the disease was refractory, from a patient treated with antithyroid drugs. These receptors originate from a female donor with Graves disease. Both conserved end residues are part of each CDR3. The D gene is left open where the match is weak. Expanded clones are given a class, and other clones once, few, many or no size at all.

v_gene	j_gene	d_gene	abundance	CDR3nt	CDR3aa
TRBV28	TRBJ2-5	.	.	TGTGCCAGCAGTACCCCCAGGGGGGTAGGACAAGAGACCCAGTACTTC	CASSTPRGVGQETQYF
TRBV27	TRBJ2-7	.	.	TGTGCCAGCAGTTCCAACTGCTACGAGCAGTACTTC	CASSSNCYEQYF
TRBV6-5	TRBJ1-1	.	many	TGTGCCAGCAGTTACTCGCGGGCCCCCAGGGCAGCCTTATTTTCGAACACTGAAGCTTTCTTT	CASSYSRAPRAALFSNTEAFF
TRBV24-1	TRBJ2-7	TRBD1	.	TGTGCCACCAGTGATTCCCGACATCCACTGGGACAGGATTACGAGCAGTACTTC	CATSDSRHPLGQDYEQYF
TRBV13	TRBJ1-1	.	many	TGTGCCAGCAGCTTGAGCCAGAGAGAAGCTTTCTTT	CASSLSQREAFF
TRBV28	TRBJ1-2	TRBD1	many	TGTGCCAGCAGTTCTCTCCGCCTGGGGACAGGGTATGGCTACACCTTC	CASSSLRLGTGYGYTF
TRBV6-1	TRBJ1-2	TRBD1	many	TGTGCCAGCAGTGATTCCGGGACAGTCTATGGCTACACCTTC	CASSDSGTVYGYTF
TRBV5-4	TRBJ1-1	.	.	TGTGCCAGCAGCTTGGTAGATGACACTGAAGCTTTCTTT	CASSLVDDTEAFF
TRBV7-2	TRBJ2-2	.	many	TGTGCCAGCAGCTTGCTAGCGCCCGGGGAGCTGTTTTTT	CASSLLAPGELFF
TRBV7-9	TRBJ2-7	TRBD1	.	TGTGCCAGCAGCTTATTGGTCCAGGGGGACGAGCAGTACTTC	CASSLLVQGDEQYF
TRBV20-1	TRBJ1-1	.	few	TGCAGTGCCTCCGGGGCAGGAGGAAACACTGAAGCTTTCTTT	CSASGAGGNTEAFF
TRBV28	TRBJ2-2	TRBD1	.	TGTGCCAGCAGTCGGACAGGGACGAACACCGGGGAGCTGTTTTTT	CASSRTGTNTGELFF
TRBV10-3	TRBJ1-5	.	few	TGTGCCTCTGGGACGGTAGATCAGCCCCAGCATTTT	CASGTVDQPQHF
TRBV7-2	TRBJ2-1	TRBD1	.	TGTGCCAGCAGCTCGGACAGGGGTCATGAGCAGTTCTTC	CASSSDRGHEQFF
TRBV27	TRBJ1-5	.	.	TGTGCCAGCAGTTCTAATACTCAATTGGACAGAATACTTAGCAATCAGCCCCAGCATTTT	CASSSNTQLDRILSNQPQHF
TRBV14	TRBJ1-6	.	.	TGTGCCAGCAGCCAAGAATCGCCGCTGTTGTATTCACCCCTCCACTTT	CASSQESPLLYSPLHF
TRBV28	TRBJ1-2	.	many	TGTGCCAGCAGATTTTCCGGGCTAGTTTATGGCTACACCTTC	CASRFSGLVYGYTF
TRBV11-2	TRBJ2-2	.	once	TGTGCCAGCAGCCCCTATGACGGGGAGCTGTTTTTT	CASSPYDGELFF
TRBV7-9	TRBJ1-1	.	.	TGTGCCAGCAGCGTAACGGCGATGAACACTGAAGCTTTCTTT	CASSVTAMNTEAFF
TRBV6-4	TRBJ1-5	.	.	TGTGCCAGCAGTTACTCTCTTGAATATAGCAATCAGCCCCAGCATTTT	CASSYSLEYSNQPQHF
TRBV13	TRBJ2-5	.	.	TGTGCCAGCAGCTCCCGGACGGACAAGGAGACCCAGTACTTC	CASSSRTDKETQYF
TRBV14	TRBJ1-1	.	once	TGTGCCAGCAGCCAAGATATGGGGAGACGAAAGAACACTGAAGCTTTCTTT	CASSQDMGRRKNTEAFF
TRBV7-2	TRBJ1-6	.	.	TGTGCCAGCAGCGTATCCTATAATTCACCCCTCCACTTT	CASSVSYNSPLHF
TRBV28	TRBJ2-3	TRBD1	few	TGTGCCAGCAGTCCGACAGGGATAAGGGGTACGCAGTATTTT	CASSPTGIRGTQYF
TRBV19	TRBJ1-2	TRBD1	few	TGTGCCAGTAGTAAGGTGGACAGGGCCAGCTTCGGCTATGGCTACACCTTC	CASSKVDRASFGYGYTF
TRBV3-1	TRBJ2-7	.	many	TGTGCCAGCAGCCAAGGTCTTGACAGGAAGAGCTTC	CASSQGLDRKSF
TRBV19	TRBJ2-5	TRBD2	.	TGTGCCAGTAGCGGCCCGGCCGCGGGAGGAGAGACCCAGTACTTC	CASSGPAAGGETQYF
TRBV20-1	TRBJ2-1	.	few	TGCAGTGCTAGAGATCGGGGCAGGGGGGAACTTAATGAGCAGTTCTTC	CSARDRGRGELNEQFF
TRBV28	TRBJ1-1	.	many	TGTGCCAGCACCCGTCTGAACACTGAAGCTTTCTTT	CASTRLNTEAFF
TRBV7-8	TRBJ2-7	.	many	TGTGCCAGCAGCTCCTTCGATGGAGGAACCGACGAGCAGTACTTC	CASSSFDGGTDEQYF
TRBV5-1	TRBJ2-7	.	.	TGCGCCAGCAGCTTGGTGACAGACGAGCAGTACTTC	CASSLVTDEQYF
TRBV24-1	TRBJ2-7	TRBD1	few	TGTGCCACCAGTGATTCCCGACATCCACCGGGACAGGATTACGAGCAGTACTTC	CATSDSRHPPGQDYEQYF
TRBV5-6	TRBJ2-1	.	few	TGTGCCAGCAGCCTGACCACCTACAATGAGCAGTTCTTC	CASSLTTYNEQFF
TRBV2	TRBJ2-5	.	.	TGTGCCGGCAGTTTTTTAGGGGAAGAGACCCAGTACTTC	CAGSFLGEETQYF
TRBV19	TRBJ1-2	TRBD1	few	TGTGCCACCCAACCCGAGGTTCGGACAGGGACTAACTATGGCTACACCTTC	CATQPEVRTGTNYGYTF
TRBV28	TRBJ1-4	.	many	TGTGCCAGCAGCCTCCCCGTGGCAACTAATGAAAAACTGTTTTTT	CASSLPVATNEKLFF
TRBV28	TRBJ2-5	TRBD1	many	TGTGCCAGCAGCGGAGAGACAGGGAAATTCGGAGAGACCCAGTACTTC	CASSGETGKFGETQYF
TRBV10-3	TRBJ2-5	TRBD2	.	TGTGCCATCAGTGAGTTTGAGCGGGAGGGCCTAGAGACCCAGTACTTC	CAISEFEREGLETQYF
TRBV27	TRBJ2-1	.	few	TGTGCCGCGGCGGGACCGAGCTCCTACAATGAGCAGTTCTTC	CAAAGPSSYNEQFF
TRBV6-9	TRBJ2-7	.	many	TGTGCCAGCAGTTACGGTGAGCAGTACTTC	CASSYGEQYF
TRBV6-1	TRBJ1-1	TRBD1	.	TGTGCCAGCAGCGACCGAGGGACAGCCGAAGCTTTCTTT	CASSDRGTAEAFF
TRBV28	TRBJ2-5	TRBD1	many	TGTGCCAGCAGGGCGACAGGGTCGGTGGAGACCCAGTACTTC	CASRATGSVETQYF
TRBV6-2/TRBV6-3	TRBJ2-7	TRBD2	few	TGTGCCAGCAGTTTCCCGGGACTAGCGGGAGGGTACGAGCAGTACTTC	CASSFPGLAGGYEQYF
TRBV19	TRBJ1-2	TRBD1	.	TGTGCCATTTCACAGGGGAACTATGGCTACACCTTC	CAISQGNYGYTF
TRBV29-1	TRBJ1-4	.	few	TGCAGCGTTGGAGAGGGCACTAATGAAAAACTGTTTTTT	CSVGEGTNEKLFF
TRBV9	TRBJ2-2	TRBD1	.	TGTGCCAGCAGCGGCAAAGGGGGCGCGAGGGTCACCGGGGAGCTGTTTTTT	CASSGKGGARVTGELFF